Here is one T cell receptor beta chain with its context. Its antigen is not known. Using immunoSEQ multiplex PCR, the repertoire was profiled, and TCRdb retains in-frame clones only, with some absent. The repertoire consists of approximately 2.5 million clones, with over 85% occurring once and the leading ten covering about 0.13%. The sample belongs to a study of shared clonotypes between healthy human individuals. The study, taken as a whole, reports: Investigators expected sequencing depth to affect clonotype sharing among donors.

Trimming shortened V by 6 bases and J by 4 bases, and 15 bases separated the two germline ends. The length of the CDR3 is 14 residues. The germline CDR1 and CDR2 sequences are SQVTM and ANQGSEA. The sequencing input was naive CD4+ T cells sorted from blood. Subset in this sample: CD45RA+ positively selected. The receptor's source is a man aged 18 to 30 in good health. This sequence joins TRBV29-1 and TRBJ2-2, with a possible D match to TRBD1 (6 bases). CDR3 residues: CSVLAGAGTGELFF. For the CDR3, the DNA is TGCAGCGTATTAGCAGGGGCTGGCACCGGGGAGCTGTTTTTT.